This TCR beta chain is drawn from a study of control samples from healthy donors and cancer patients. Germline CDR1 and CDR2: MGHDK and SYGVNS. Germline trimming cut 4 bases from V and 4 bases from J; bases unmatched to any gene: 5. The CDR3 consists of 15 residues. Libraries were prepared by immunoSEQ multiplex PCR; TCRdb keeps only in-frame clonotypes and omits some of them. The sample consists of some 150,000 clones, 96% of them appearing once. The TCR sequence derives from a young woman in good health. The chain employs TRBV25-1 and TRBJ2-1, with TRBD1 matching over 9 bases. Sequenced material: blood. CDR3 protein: CASSVQDRGYNEQFF. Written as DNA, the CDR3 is TGTGCCAGCAGTGTACAGGACAGGGGATACAATGAGCAGTTCTTC.